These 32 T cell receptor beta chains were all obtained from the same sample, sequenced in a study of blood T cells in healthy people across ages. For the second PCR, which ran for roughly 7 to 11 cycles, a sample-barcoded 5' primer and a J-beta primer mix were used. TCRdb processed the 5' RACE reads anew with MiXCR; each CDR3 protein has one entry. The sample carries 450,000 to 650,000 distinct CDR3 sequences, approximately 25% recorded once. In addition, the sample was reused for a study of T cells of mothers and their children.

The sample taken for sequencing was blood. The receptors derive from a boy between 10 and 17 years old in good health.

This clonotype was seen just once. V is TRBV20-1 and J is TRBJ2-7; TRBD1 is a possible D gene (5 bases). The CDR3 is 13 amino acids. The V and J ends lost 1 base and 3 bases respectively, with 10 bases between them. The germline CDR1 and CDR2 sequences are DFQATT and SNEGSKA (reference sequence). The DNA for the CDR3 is TGCAGTGCTAGAGCTAGGCAGGGCTACGAGCAGTACTTC. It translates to CSARARQGYEQYF.

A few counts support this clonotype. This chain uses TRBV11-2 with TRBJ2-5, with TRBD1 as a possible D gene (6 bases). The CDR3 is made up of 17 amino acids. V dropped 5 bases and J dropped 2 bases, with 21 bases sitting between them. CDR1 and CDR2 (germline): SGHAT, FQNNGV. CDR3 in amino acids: CASSRIINRAQQETQYF. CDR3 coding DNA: TGTGCCAGCAGCCGGATCATAAACAGGGCCCAACAAGAGACCCAGTACTTC.

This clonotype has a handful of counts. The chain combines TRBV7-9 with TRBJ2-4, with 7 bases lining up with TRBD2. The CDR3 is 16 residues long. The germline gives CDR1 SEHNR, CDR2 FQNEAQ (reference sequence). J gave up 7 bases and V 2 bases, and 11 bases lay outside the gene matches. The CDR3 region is CASSLIAGEIGNIQYF. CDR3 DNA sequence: TGTGCCAGCAGCTTAATTGCGGGAGAAATTGGGAACATTCAGTACTTC.

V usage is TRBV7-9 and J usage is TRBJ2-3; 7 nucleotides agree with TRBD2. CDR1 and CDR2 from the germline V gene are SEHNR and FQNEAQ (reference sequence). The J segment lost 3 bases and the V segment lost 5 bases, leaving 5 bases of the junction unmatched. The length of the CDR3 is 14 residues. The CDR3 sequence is CASSSSGVTDTQYF. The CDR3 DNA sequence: TGTGCCAGCAGCAGCAGCGGGGTTACAGATACGCAGTATTTT.

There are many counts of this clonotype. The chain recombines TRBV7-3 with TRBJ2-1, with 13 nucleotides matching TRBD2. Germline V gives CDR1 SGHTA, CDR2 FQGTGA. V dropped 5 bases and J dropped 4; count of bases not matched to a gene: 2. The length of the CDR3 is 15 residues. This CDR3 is CASSVGLAGYNEQFF. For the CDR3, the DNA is TGTGCCAGCAGCGTGGGACTAGCGGGGTACAATGAGCAGTTCTTC.

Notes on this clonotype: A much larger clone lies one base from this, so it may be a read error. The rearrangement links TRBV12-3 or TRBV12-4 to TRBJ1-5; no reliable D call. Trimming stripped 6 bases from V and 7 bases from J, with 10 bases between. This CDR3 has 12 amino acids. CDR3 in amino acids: CASRSTIQPQHF. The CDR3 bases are TGTGCCAGCAGGTCTACGATCCAGCCCCAGCATTTT.

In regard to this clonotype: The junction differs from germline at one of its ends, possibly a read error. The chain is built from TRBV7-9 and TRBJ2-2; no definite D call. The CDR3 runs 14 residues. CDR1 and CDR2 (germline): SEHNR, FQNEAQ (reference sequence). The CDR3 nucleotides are TGTTCCAGCAGCTCCACTGAGAACACCGGGGAGCTGTTTTTT. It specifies CSSSSTENTGELFF.

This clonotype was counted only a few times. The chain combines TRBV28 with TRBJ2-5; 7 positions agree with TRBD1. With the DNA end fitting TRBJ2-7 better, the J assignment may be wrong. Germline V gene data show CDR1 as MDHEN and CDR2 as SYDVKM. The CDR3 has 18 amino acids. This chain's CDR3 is CASSTTLHPQGLSGEQYF. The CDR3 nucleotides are TGTGCCAGCAGTACTACCCTCCACCCACAGGGGCTCTCGGGCGAGCAGTACTTC.

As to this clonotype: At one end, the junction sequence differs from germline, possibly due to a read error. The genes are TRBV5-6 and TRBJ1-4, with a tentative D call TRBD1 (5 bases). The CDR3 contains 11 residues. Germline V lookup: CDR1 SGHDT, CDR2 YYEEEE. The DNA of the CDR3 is TGTGCCAGCAGCTTGCACGGGACCACTCTTTTT. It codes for CASSLHGTTLF.

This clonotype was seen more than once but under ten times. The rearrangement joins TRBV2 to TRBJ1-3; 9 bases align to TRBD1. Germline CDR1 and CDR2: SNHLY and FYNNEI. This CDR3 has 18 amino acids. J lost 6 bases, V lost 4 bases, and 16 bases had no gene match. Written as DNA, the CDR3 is TGTGCCAGCAGTGGTAATAACAGGGGGCGACGGTTTGCAAACACCATATATTTT. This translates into CASSGNNRGRRFANTIYF.

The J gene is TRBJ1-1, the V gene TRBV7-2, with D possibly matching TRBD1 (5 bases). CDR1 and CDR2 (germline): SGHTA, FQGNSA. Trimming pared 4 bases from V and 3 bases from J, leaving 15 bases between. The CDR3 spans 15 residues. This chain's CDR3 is CASSSWTARDTEAFF. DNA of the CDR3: TGTGCCAGCAGCTCGTGGACGGCCAGGGACACTGAAGCTTTCTTT.

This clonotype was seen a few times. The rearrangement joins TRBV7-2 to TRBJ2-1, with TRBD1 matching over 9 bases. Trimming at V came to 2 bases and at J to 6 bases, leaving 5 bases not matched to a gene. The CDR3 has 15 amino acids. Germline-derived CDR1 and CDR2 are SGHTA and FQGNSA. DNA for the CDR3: TGTGCCAGCAGCTTACTGGACAGGGGCGGCAATGAGCAGTTCTTC. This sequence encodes CASSLLDRGGNEQFF.

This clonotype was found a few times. CDR3 in DNA: TGCGCCAGCAGCCCGGGACAGGGAAACTCCTACGAGCAGTACTTC. Translation gives CASSPGQGNSYEQYF. The chain is built from TRBV4-3 and TRBJ2-7; 9 positions agree with TRBD1. J was trimmed by 0 bases and V by 4 bases; bases with no gene match: 4. The germline V gene encodes CDR1 LGHNA and CDR2 YSLEER. This CDR3 is built from 15 residues.

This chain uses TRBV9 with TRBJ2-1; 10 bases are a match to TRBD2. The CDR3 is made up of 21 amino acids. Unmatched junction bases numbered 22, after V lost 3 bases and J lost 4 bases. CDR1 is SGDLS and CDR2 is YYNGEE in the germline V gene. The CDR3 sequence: CASSARSLAGGTPAKYNEQFF. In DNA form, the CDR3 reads TGTGCCAGCAGCGCCCGTTCCTTAGCGGGAGGAACCCCGGCCAAGTACAATGAGCAGTTCTTC.

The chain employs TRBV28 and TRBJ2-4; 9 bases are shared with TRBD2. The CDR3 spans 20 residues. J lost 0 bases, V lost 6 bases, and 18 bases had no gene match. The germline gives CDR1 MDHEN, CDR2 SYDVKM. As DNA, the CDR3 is TGTGCCAGCAGCCTTGACGGGATTCGTAGCGGGAGTGGAGCCAAAAACATTCAGTACTTC. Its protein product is CASSLDGIRSGSGAKNIQYF.

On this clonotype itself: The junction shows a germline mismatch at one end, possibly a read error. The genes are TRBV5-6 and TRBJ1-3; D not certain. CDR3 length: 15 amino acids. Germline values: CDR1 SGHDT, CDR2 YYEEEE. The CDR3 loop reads CANSFGRASGNTIYF. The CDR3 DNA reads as TGTGCCAACAGCTTTGGCCGGGCCTCTGGAAACACCATATATTTT. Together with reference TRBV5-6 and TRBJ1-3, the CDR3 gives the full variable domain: DAGVTQSPTHLIKTRGQQVTLRCSPKSGHDTVSWYQQALGQGPQFIFQYYEEEERQRGNFPDRFSGHQFPNYSSELNVNALLLGDSALYLCANSFGRASGNTIYFGEGSWLTVV.

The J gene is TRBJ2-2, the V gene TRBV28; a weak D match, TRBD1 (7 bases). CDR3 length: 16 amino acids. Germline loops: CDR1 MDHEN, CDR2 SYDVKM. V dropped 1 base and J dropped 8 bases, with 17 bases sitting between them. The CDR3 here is CASSLYLVEGAGELFF. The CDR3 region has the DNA TGTGCCAGCAGTTTATATCTTGTGGAGGGGGCAGGGGAGCTGTTTTTT.

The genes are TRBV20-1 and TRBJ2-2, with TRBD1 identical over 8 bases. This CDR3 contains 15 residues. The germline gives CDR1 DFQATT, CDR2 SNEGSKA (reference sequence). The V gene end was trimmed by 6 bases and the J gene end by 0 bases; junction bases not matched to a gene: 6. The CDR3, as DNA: TGCAGTGCGAGGCCGGGACAGGCGAACACCGGGGAGCTGTTTTTT. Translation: CSARPGQANTGELFF.

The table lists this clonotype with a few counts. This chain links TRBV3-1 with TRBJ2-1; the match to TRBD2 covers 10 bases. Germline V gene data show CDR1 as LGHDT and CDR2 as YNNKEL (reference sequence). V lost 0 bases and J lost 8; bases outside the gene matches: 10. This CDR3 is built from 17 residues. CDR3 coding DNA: TGTGCCAGCAGCCAAGAGGGGAGCGGGAGGGCCAGCGATGAGCAGTTCTTC. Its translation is CASSQEGSGRASDEQFF.

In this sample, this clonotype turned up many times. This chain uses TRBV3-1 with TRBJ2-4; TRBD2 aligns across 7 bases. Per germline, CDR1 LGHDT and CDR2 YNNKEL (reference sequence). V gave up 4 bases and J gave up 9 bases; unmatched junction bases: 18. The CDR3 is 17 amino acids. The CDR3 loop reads CASSPLLIARGEAIQYF. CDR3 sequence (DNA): TGTGCCAGCAGCCCCCTGTTAATCGCCCGGGGGGAGGCCATTCAGTACTTC.

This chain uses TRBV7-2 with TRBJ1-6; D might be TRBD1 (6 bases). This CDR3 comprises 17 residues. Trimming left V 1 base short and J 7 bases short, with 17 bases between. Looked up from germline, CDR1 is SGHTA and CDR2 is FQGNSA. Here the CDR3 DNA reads TGTGCCAGCAGCTTAGTTGTAGTGGGGGGCAACAATTCACCCCTCCACTTT. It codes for CASSLVVVGGNNSPLHF.

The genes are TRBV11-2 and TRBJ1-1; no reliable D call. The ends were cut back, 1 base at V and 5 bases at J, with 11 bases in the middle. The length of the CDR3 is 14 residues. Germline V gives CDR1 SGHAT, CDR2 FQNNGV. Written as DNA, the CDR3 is TGTGCCAGCAGCTTAGGCCCGGCGCGGACTGAAGCTTTCTTT. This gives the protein CASSLGPARTEAFF.

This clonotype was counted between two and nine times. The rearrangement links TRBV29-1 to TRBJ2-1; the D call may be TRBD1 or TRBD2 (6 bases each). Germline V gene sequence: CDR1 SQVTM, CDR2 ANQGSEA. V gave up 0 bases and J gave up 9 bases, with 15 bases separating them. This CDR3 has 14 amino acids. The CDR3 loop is CSVEDGQGRSEQFF. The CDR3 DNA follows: TGCAGCGTTGAAGATGGGCAGGGGAGGTCTGAGCAGTTCTTC.

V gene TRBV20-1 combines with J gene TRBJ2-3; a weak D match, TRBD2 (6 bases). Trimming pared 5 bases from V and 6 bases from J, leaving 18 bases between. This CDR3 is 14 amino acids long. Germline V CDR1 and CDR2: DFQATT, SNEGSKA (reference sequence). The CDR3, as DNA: TGCAGTGCTTCCCAGGCGGGATTGTTTGATACGCAGTATTTT. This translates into CSASQAGLFDTQYF.

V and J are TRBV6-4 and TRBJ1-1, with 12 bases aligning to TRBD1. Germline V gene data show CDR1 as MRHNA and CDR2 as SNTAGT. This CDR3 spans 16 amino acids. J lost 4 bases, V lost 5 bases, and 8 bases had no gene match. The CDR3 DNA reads TGTGCCAGCAGTCCGGGACAGGGGGCGAGGAGCACTGAAGCTTTCTTT. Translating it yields CASSPGQGARSTEAFF.

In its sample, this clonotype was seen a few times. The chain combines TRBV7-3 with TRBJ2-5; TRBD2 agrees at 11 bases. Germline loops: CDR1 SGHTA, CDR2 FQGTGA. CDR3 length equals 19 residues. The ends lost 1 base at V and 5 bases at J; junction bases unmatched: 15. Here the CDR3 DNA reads TGTGCCAGCAGCTTAATAGGCCTAGCGGGGGGCCCCCCGAAGGAGACCCAGTACTTC. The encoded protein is CASSLIGLAGGPPKETQYF. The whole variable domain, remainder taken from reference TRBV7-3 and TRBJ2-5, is GAGVSQTPSNKVTEKGKYVELRCDPISGHTALYWYRQSLGQGPEFLIYFQGTGAADDSGLPNDRFFAVRPEGSVSTLKIQRTERGDSAVYLCASSLIGLAGGPPKETQYFGPGTRLLVL.

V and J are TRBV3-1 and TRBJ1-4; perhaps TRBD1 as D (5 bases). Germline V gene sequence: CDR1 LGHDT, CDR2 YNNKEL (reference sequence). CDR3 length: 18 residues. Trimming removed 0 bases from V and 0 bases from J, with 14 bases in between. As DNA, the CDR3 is TGTGCCAGCAGCCAAGATTCCGCAGGGCTCCCAACTAATGAAAAACTGTTTTTT. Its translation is CASSQDSAGLPTNEKLFF.

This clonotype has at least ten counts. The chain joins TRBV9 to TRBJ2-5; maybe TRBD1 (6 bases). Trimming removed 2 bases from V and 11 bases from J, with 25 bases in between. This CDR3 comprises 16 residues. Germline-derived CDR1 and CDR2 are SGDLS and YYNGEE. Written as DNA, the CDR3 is TGTGCCAGCAGCGTCAGGGGACCGAGCGGAGAATGGGAGCAGTACTTC. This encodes CASSVRGPSGEWEQYF.

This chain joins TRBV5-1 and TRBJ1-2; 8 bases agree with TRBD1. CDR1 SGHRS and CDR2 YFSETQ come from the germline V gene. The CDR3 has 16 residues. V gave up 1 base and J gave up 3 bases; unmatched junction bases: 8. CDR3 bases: TGCGCCAGCAGCTTGAGCCAGGGGGCGTCAGACTATGGCTACACCTTC. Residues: CASSLSQGASDYGYTF. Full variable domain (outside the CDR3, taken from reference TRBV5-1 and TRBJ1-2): KAGVTQTPRYLIKTRGQQVTLSCSPISGHRSVSWYQQTPGQGLQFLFEYFSETQRNKGNFPGRFSGRQFSNSRSEMNVSTLELGDSALYLCASSLSQGASDYGYTFGSGTRLTVV.

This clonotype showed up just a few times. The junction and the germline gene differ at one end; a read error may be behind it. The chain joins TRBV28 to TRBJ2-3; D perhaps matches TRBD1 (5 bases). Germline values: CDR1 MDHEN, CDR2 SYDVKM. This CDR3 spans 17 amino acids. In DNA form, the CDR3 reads TGTGCCAGCAGTTTACCGGTCGCCCTTGCGGACACAGATACGCAGTGTTTT. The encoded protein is CASSLPVALADTDTQCF.

CDR3 protein: CASSLWLEQYF. The DNA of the CDR3 is TGTGCCAGCAGCTTATGGCTCGAGCAGTACTTC. The J gene is TRBJ2-7, the V gene TRBV11-2; D ambiguous. V lost 2 bases and J lost 6, with 5 bases in between. Germline V gene lookup returns CDR1 SGHAT and CDR2 FQNNGV. The CDR3 length is 11 residues. Full variable domain (remainder filled in from reference TRBV11-2 and TRBJ2-7): EAGVAQSPRYKIIEKRQSVAFWCNPISGHATLYWYQQILGQGPKLLIQFQNNGVVDDSQLPKDRFSAERLKGVDSTLKIQPAKLEDSAVYLCASSLWLEQYFGPGTRLTVT.

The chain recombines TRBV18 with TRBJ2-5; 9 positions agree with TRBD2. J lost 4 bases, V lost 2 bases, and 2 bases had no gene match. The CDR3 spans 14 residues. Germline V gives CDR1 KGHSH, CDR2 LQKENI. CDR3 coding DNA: TGTGCCAGCTCACCAGCGGGAGGGGGAGAGACCCAGTACTTC. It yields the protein CASSPAGGGETQYF.